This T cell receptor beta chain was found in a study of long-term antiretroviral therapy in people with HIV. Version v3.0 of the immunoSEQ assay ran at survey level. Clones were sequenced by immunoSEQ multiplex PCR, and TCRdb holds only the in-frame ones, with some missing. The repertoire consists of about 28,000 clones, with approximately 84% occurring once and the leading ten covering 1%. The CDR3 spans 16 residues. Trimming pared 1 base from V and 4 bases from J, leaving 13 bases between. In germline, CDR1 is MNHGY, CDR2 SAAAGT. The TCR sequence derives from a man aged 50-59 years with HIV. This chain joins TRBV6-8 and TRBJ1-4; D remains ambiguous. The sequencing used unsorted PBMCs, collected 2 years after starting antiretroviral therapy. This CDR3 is CASSYLTHAYNEKLFF. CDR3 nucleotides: TGTGCCAGCAGTTACTTAACCCACGCCTATAATGAAAAACTGTTTTTT.